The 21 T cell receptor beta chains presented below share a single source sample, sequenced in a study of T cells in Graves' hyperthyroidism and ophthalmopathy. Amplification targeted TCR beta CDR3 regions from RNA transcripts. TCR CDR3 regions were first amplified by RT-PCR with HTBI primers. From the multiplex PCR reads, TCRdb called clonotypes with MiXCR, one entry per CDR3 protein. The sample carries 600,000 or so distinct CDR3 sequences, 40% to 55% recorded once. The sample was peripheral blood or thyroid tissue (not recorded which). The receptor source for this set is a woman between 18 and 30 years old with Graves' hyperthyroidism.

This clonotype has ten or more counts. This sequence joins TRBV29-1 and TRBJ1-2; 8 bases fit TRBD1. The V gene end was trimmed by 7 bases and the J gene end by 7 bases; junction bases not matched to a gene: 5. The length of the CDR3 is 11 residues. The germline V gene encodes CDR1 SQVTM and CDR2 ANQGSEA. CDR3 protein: CSEGTGGGYTF. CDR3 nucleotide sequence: TGCAGCGAAGGGACAGGTGGTGGCTACACCTTC.

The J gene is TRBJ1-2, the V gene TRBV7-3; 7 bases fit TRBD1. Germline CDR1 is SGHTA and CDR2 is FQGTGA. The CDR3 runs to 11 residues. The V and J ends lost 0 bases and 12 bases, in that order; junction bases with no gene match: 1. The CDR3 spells CASSLTGGDTF. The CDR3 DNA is TGTGCCAGCAGCTTAACAGGGGGCGACACCTTC.

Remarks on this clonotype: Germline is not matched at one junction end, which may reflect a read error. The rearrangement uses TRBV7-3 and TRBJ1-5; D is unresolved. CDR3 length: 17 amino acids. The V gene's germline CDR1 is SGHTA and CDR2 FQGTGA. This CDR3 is CASSQDPGGDGNQPQHF. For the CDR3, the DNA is TGCGCCAGCAGCCAAGATCCGGGCGGTGACGGCAATCAGCCCCAGCATTTT.

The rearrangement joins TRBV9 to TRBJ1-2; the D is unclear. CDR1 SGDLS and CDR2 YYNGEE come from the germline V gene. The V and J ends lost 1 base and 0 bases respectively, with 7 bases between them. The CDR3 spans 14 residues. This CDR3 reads CASSVNGANYGYTF. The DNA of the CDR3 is TGTGCCAGCAGCGTAAACGGGGCTAACTATGGCTACACCTTC.

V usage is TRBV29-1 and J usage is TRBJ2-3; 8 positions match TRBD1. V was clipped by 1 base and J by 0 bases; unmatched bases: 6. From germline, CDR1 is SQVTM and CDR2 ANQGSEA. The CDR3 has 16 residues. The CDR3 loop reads CSVEGGQGSSTDTQYF. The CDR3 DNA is TGCAGCGTTGAAGGAGGACAGGGATCTAGCACAGATACGCAGTATTTT.

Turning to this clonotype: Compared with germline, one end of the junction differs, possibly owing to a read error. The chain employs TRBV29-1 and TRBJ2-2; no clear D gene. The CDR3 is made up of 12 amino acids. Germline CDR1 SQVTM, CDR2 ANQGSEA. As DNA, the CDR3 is TGCAGCGTCGAAGCCGGCGCCGGGGAGCTGTTTTTT. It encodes CSVEAGAGELFF.

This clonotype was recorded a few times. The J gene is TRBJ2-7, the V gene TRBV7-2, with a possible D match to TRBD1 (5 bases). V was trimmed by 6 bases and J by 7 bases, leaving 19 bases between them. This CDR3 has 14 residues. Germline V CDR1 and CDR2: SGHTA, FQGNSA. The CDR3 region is CASSYPAGLGEQYF. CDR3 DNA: TGTGCCAGCAGTTACCCAGCAGGGTTGGGAGAGCAGTACTTC.

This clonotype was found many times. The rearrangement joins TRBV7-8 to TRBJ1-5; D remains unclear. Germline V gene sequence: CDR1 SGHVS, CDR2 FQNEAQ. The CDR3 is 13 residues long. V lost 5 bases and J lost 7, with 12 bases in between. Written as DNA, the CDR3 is TGTGCCAGCAGCCCACGAGTCCTACAGCCCCAGCATTTT. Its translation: CASSPRVLQPQHF.

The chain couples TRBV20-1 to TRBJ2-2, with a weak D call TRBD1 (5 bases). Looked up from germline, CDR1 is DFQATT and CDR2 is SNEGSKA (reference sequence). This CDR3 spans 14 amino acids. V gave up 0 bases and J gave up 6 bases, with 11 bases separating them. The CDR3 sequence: CSAREGRDAGELFF. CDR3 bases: TGCAGTGCTAGAGAGGGCAGGGATGCCGGGGAGCTGTTTTTT.

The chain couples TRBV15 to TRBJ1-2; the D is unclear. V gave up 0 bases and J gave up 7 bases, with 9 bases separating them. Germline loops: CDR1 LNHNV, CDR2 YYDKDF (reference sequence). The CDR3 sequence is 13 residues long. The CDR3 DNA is TGTGCCACCAGCAGAGATCCGGGTAGTGGCTACACCTTC. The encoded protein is CATSRDPGSGYTF.

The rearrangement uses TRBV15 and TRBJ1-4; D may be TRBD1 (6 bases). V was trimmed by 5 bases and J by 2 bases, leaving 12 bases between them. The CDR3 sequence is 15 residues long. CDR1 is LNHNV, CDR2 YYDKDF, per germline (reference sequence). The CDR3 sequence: CATSPQGLTNEKLFF. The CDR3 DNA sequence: TGTGCCACCAGCCCCCAGGGGCTGACTAATGAAAAACTGTTTTTT. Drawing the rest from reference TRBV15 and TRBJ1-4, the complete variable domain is DAMVIQNPRYQVTQFGKPVTLSCSQTLNHNVMYWYQQKSSQAPKLLFHYYDKDFNNEADTPDNFQSRRPNTSFCFLDIRSPGLGDTAMYLCATSPQGLTNEKLFFGSGTQLSVL.

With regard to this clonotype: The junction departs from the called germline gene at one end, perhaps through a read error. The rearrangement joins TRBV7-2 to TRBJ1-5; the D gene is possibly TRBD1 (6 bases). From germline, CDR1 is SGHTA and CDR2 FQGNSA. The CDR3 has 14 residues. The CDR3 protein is CASSGQSSNQLQHF. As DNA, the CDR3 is TGTGCCAGTAGTGGACAGAGTAGCAATCAGCTCCAGCATTTT.

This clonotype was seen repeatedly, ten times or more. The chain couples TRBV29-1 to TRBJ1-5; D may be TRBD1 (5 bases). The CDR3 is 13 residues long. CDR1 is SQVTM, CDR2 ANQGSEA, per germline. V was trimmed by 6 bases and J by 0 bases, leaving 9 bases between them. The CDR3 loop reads CSVGDGSNQPQHF. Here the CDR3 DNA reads TGCAGCGTGGGGGACGGTAGCAATCAGCCCCAGCATTTT.

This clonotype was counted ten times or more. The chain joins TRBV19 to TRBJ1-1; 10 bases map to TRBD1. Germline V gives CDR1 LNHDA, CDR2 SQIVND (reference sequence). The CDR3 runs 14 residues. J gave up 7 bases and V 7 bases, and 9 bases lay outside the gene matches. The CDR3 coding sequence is TGTGCCAGTACTCCGGACGGGACAGGGGATGAAGCTTTCTTT. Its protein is CASTPDGTGDEAFF.

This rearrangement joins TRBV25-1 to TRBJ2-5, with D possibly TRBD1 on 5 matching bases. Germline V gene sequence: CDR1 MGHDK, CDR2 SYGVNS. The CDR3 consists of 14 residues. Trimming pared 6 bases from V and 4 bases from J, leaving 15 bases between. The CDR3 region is CASSYRTWGETQYF. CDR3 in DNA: TGTGCCAGCAGCTATCGGACATGGGGAGAGACCCAGTACTTC.

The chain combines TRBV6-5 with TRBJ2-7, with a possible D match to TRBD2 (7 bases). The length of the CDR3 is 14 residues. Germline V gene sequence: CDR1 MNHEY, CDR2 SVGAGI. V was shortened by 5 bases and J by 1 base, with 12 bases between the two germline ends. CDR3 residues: CASSKAGHSYEQYF. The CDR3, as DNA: TGTGCCAGCAGTAAAGCGGGACATTCCTACGAGCAGTACTTC.

CDR3 nucleotide sequence: TGTGCCAGCAGTCAGGACAGACATAGCAATCAGCCCCAGCATTTT. This translates into CASSQDRHSNQPQHF. The chain combines TRBV6-1 with TRBJ1-5; a weak D match, TRBD1 (6 bases). Germline V gene data show CDR1 as MNHNS and CDR2 as SASEGT. The CDR3 is made up of 15 amino acids. V dropped 5 bases and J dropped 0 bases, with 11 bases sitting between them.

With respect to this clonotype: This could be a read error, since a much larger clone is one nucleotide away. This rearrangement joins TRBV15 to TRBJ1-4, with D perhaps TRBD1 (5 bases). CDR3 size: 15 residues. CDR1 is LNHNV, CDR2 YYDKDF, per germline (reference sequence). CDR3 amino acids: CAASRDSGTWEKLFF. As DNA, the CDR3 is TGTGCCGCCAGCAGAGACTCAGGGACCTGGGAAAAACTGTTTTTT.

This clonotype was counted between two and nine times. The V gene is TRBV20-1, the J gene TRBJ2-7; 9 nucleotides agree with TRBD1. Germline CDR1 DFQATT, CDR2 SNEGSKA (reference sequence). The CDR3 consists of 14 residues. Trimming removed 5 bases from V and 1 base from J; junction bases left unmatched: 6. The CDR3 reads CSAPGQGSSYEQYF. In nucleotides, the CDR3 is TGCAGTGCTCCAGGACAGGGGAGTTCCTACGAGCAGTACTTC.

The CDR3 nucleotides read TGTGCCAGCAGCTTGGCTGGACAGGGGGCACAGCCCCAGCATTTT. Protein sequence: CASSLAGQGAQPQHF. The chain joins TRBV7-9 to TRBJ1-5; 11 bases align to TRBD1. Germline CDR1 is SEHNR and CDR2 is FQNEAQ (reference sequence). The V segment lost 3 bases and the J segment 7 bases; nucleotides outside the gene matches: 5. The CDR3 runs to 15 residues.

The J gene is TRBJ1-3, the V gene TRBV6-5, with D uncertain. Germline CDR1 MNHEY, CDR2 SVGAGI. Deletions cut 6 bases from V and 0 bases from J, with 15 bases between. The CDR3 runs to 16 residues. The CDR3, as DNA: TGTGCCAGCAGAGCTTCTCGACTGAGCTCTGGAAACACCATATATTTT. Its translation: CASRASRLSSGNTIYF.